This TCR beta chain was recovered during a study of blood T cell repertoires in COVID-19. Across the whole study: The study drew acute and convalescent COVID-19 samples from the United States, Italy and Spain. PBMCs, B-cell-depleted T cells, or T cells were the source of the cDNA or gDNA that made up the material.

Per the original data handling: Nucleated cell counts were estimated from reference gene primer amplification. Sequenced by immunoSEQ multiplex PCR; TCRdb stores in-frame clones only, minus some. The DNA was the basis for D and trimming; V, J and clone size are from that table. The data hold about 89,000 clones, with around 90% observed a single time. Sequencing input: peripheral blood. The source of this sequence is a male donor with acute or convalescent COVID-19.

CDR3 nucleotide sequence: TGTGCCAGCAGCTCCGGGACTTTCACCGGGGAGCTGTTTTTT. Protein: CASSSGTFTGELFF. This chain links TRBV7-3 with TRBJ2-2, with D perhaps TRBD2 (6 bases). The CDR3 runs 14 residues. The ends were cut back, 4 bases at V and 4 bases at J, with 10 bases in the middle. CDR1 SGHTA and CDR2 FQGTGA come from the germline V gene.